A single count supports the clone carrying this TCR beta chain. Its antigen is as yet unknown. One entry per CDR3 protein results from TCRdb running MiXCR on the reads. This table holds some 900,000 distinct CDR3 sequences, 32% found once. These data come from a study of T cell repertoires in cytomegalovirus infection. Across the study: Public TCR beta signatures indicated both CMV infection and matching HLA type.

The receptor was derived from a human donor in good health (CMV status not recorded). Some clones in this sample may be carry-over from other donors' samples. Here the sequenced sample was cultured CD8+ T cells from PBMCs, taken from culture after CMV antigen stimulation.

The CDR3 spells CSASLREPPGQGLPFSYNEQFF. CDR3 bases: TGCAGTGCTAGTTTGAGAGAACCTCCGGGACAGGGACTGCCCTTCTCCTACAATGAGCAGTTCTTC. J is TRBJ2-1 and V is TRBV20-1; TRBD1 aligns across 9 bases. Per the germline V gene, CDR1 is DFQATT and CDR2 is SNEGSKA (reference sequence). The CDR3 sequence is 22 residues long. J lost 0 bases, V lost 3 bases, and 24 bases had no gene match.